The source of this TCR beta chain is a study of blood T cell repertoires in COVID-19. Study-level background: The United States, Italy and Spain supplied acute and convalescent COVID-19 samples. The cDNA or gDNA used as material had been derived from T cells, B-cell-depleted T cells, or PBMCs.

Authors' methods: The authors estimated nucleated cell counts from reference gene primer amplification. The table came from immunoSEQ multiplex PCR; TCRdb's copy has only in-frame clones and leaves some out. From that table come the V and J calls and clone size; the DNA was used to work out D and trimming. The sample includes 95,000 to 110,000 clones, approximately 84% of them seen just once. This clone was counted once. Trimming took off 0 bases at V and 7 bases at J, with 14 bases between the two ends. Germline V lookup: CDR1 WNHNN, CDR2 SYGVQD (reference sequence). The CDR3 has 15 residues. The sequencing sample was made of peripheral blood. The J gene is TRBJ2-3, the V gene TRBV10-1; D possibly corresponds to TRBD2 (5 bases). This TCR was sampled from a man aged 60 to 69 with acute or convalescent COVID-19. CDR3 amino acids: CASSESRSGVNTQYF. CDR3 nucleotides: TGCGCCAGCAGTGAGTCGAGGTCCGGGGTAAATACGCAGTATTTT.